This section outlines one T cell receptor beta chain sequence together with its context. The entry originates in a study of blood T cell repertoires in COVID-19. Some clones are missing from TCRdb's copy, which holds only in-frame ones; the method was immunoSEQ multiplex PCR. The sample shows some 310,000 clones, roughly 90% of them seen only once. Sequencing was done on a sample of peripheral blood. The origin of this receptor is a woman aged 30 to 39 with COVID-19, enrolled during active disease.

Here the CDR3 reads CASSETFGGGEETQYF. CDR3 sequence (DNA): TGCGCCAGCAGTGAGACCTTCGGGGGAGGAGAGGAGACCCAGTACTTC. V gene TRBV10-1 combines with J gene TRBJ2-5, with D maybe TRBD2 (6 bases). The CDR3 extends over 16 amino acids. In germline, CDR1 is WNHNN, CDR2 SYGVQD (reference sequence). The ends were cut back, 2 bases at V and 5 bases at J, with 18 bases in the middle.